This paragraph reports one T cell receptor (beta chain). Methods used by the authors: Amplification of reference gene primers was used by the study to estimate nucleated cell counts. Libraries were prepared by immunoSEQ multiplex PCR; TCRdb keeps only in-frame clonotypes and omits some of them. Clonal size and the V and J genes are those of that table, whereas D and trimming came from the DNA. The sample carries about 37,000 clones, approximately 88% recorded once. The data are from a study of blood T cell repertoires in COVID-19. Study-level information: Acute-phase and convalescent COVID-19 samples originated in the United States, Italy and Spain. In each case, the material was cDNA or gDNA derived from T cells, B-cell-depleted T cells, or PBMCs.

The receptor was isolated from a human donor in a cohort sampled during active COVID-19. The source material was peripheral blood.

CDR3 region: CASSPPGVPSYEQYF. CDR3 coding DNA: TGTGCCAGCAGCCCCCCCGGAGTGCCTTCCTACGAGCAGTACTTC. The J gene is TRBJ2-7, the V gene TRBV5-6; no definite D call. Trimming took off 4 bases at V and 1 base at J, with 15 bases between the two ends. The CDR3 runs 15 residues. Germline V gene lookup returns CDR1 SGHDT and CDR2 YYEEEE.